These T cell receptor beta chains were read from a single sample in a study of blood T cell repertoires in COVID-19. Produced via immunoSEQ multiplex PCR; TCRdb's table is partial and in-frame only. The table has around 270,000 clones, roughly 84% seen once. Sequencing was performed on peripheral blood. Source of these receptors: a man aged 60 to 75 with acute or convalescent COVID-19. CDR3s include the opening cysteine and the closing phenylalanine or tryptophan. Each record gives: J gene, CDR3 length, D gene, clone size, V gene, CDR3 protein, CDR3 DNA. A D gene is named only where the DNA matches it firmly. Clone size is given for some rows only: seen once, a few or many times, or a class if the clone is expanded.

>TRBJ2-7|15|TRBD1|once|TRBV28
CASSRPGTGAYEQYF
TGTGCCAGCAGTCGACCCGGGACAGGGGCCTACGAGCAGTACTTC
>TRBJ2-1|12|TRBD2|.|TRBV6-6
CASREGGGFQFF
TGTGCCAGCAGGGAGGGCGGGGGTTTTCAGTTCTTC
>TRBJ2-5|12|.|.|TRBV18
CASSLEEETQYF
TGTGCCAGCTCGCTCGAGGAAGAGACCCAGTACTTC
>TRBJ1-6|13|.|once|TRBV7-3
CASSKGDNSPLHF
TGTGCCAGCAGCAAGGGGGATAATTCACCCCTCCACTTT
>TRBJ1-6|14|TRBD1|.|TRBV10-3
CAISEGGGGSPLHF
TGTGCCATCAGTGAGGGAGGGGGCGGATCACCCCTCCACTTT
>TRBJ2-3|13|.|.|TRBV5-1
CASSLLGTDTQYF
TGCGCCAGCAGCCTACTAGGAACAGATACGCAGTATTTT
>TRBJ1-2|13|TRBD1|.|TRBV7-9
CASSPGTGGLYTF
TGTGCCAGCAGCCCCGGGACAGGGGGGCTCTACACCTTC
>TRBJ1-2|15|.|.|TRBV5-1
CASSPTRQDGYGYTF
TGCGCCAGCAGCCCCACTCGACAGGACGGCTATGGCTACACCTTC
>TRBJ2-2|14|.|few|TRBV5-5
CASSPQGGTGELFF
TGTGCCAGCAGCCCCCAGGGTGGGACCGGGGAGCTGTTTTTT
>TRBJ2-1|16|TRBD1|.|TRBV23-1
CASSPKDRSTYNEQFF
TGCGCCAGCAGTCCAAAGGACAGGAGCACCTACAATGAGCAGTTCTTC
>TRBJ1-5|13|.|once|TRBV7-2
CASSGQFNQPQHF
TGTGCCAGCAGCGGACAGTTCAATCAGCCCCAGCATTTT
>TRBJ1-2|15|.|.|TRBV18
CASSRASTGIYGYTF
TGTGCCAGCTCACGGGCGAGTACAGGCATCTATGGCTACACCTTC
>TRBJ1-6|13|.|.|TRBV12-3/TRBV12-4
CASSRAGNSPLHF
TGTGCCAGCTCCCGGGCAGGGAATTCACCCCTCCACTTT
>TRBJ1-2|14|TRBD1|.|TRBV9
CASSRTGDFNGYTF
TGTGCCAGCAGCCGGACAGGGGATTTCAATGGCTACACCTTC
>TRBJ1-3|15|.|.|TRBV6-6
CASSPTGFTGNTIYF
TGTGCCAGCAGTCCAACAGGGTTTACTGGAAACACCATATATTTT
>TRBJ2-7|15|.|.|TRBV6-5
CASRNPDTGSYEQYF
TGTGCCAGCAGAAACCCTGACACCGGCTCCTACGAGCAGTACTTC
>TRBJ2-1|16|TRBD1|.|TRBV11-1
CASSLEVLGGLVEQFF
TGTGCCAGCAGCTTAGAAGTCCTAGGGGGCTTGGTGGAGCAGTTCTTC
>TRBJ1-5|14|TRBD1|.|TRBV28
CASRWGQRNQPQHF
TGTGCCAGCAGATGGGGACAGCGCAATCAGCCCCAGCATTTT
>TRBJ2-3|15|.|.|TRBV5-1
CASSTLGDSTDTQYF
TGCGCCAGCAGCACCCTGGGAGACAGCACAGATACGCAGTATTTT
>TRBJ2-7|12|TRBD2|.|TRBV15
CATSGGAREQYF
TGTGCAACCAGCGGGGGGGCACGGGAGCAGTACTTC
>TRBJ1-5|15|TRBD1|once|TRBV6-6
CASSYLDRGSQPQHF
TGTGCCAGCAGTTACCTGGACAGGGGAAGTCAGCCCCAGCATTTT
>TRBJ2-3|14|TRBD2|once|TRBV2
CASRGGLAPDTQYF
TGTGCCAGCAGGGGGGGACTAGCCCCAGATACGCAGTATTTT
>TRBJ1-4|14|.|.|TRBV7-6
CASSLVSSGEKLFF
TGTGCCAGCAGCTTAGTGTCCAGTGGTGAAAAACTGTTTTTT
>TRBJ2-2|16|.|.|TRBV5-1
CASSLASLENTGELFF
TGCGCCAGCAGCTTGGCCAGCCTAGAGAACACCGGGGAGCTGTTTTTT
>TRBJ2-2|16|TRBD1|.|TRBV6-6
CASSYQGELGTGELFF
TGTGCCAGCAGTTACCAGGGGGAATTGGGGACCGGGGAGCTGTTTTTT
>TRBJ2-7|19|TRBD2|.|TRBV27
CASSFSEPTLAGLHYEQYF
TGTGCCAGCAGTTTTTCCGAACCGACCCTTGCGGGACTACACTACGAGCAGTACTTC
>TRBJ2-1|16|.|.|TRBV9
CASSVDRGSSYNEQFF
TGTGCCAGCAGCGTAGATCGGGGAAGCTCCTACAATGAGCAGTTCTTC
>TRBJ2-7|16|TRBD2|once|TRBV3-1/TRBV3-2
CASSQGLAGLAYEQYF
TGTGCCAGCAGCCAAGGGCTAGCGGGGTTAGCCTACGAGCAGTACTTC
>TRBJ2-2|16|.|.|TRBV14
CASSQESATGTGELFF
TGTGCCAGCAGCCAAGAGTCGGCGACGGGCACCGGGGAGCTGTTTTTT
>TRBJ2-1|13|TRBD1|.|TRBV10-3
CAITQGVYNEQFF
TGTGCCATAACACAGGGGGTTTACAATGAGCAGTTCTTC
>TRBJ1-1|14|.|.|TRBV19
CASSPGQKNTEAFF
TGTGCCAGTAGTCCCGGACAAAAGAACACTGAAGCTTTCTTT
>TRBJ2-3|11|TRBD2|.|TRBV10-2
CASSEGGEQYF
TGCGCCAGCAGTGAGGGGGGGGAGCAGTATTTT
>TRBJ1-5|14|.|.|TRBV12-5
CASGPQYSNQPQHF
TGTGCTAGTGGTCCCCAGTATAGCAATCAGCCCCAGCATTTT
>TRBJ2-4|15|.|many|TRBV15
CATSRDWRSKNIQYF
TGTGCCACCAGCAGAGATTGGAGAAGCAAAAACATTCAGTACTTC
>TRBJ2-1|17|.|few|TRBV21-1
CASSNPAGTGIYNEQFF
TGTGCCAGCAGCAACCCCGCTGGGACAGGGATCTACAATGAGCAGTTCTTC
>TRBJ1-2|13|.|.|TRBV5-5
CASSLAGGSGYTF
TGTGCCAGCAGCTTGGCGGGGGGCAGTGGCTACACCTTC
>TRBJ1-1|13|.|.|TRBV29-1
CSVEDTTDTEAFF
TGCAGCGTTGAAGACACCACGGACACTGAAGCTTTCTTT
>TRBJ2-5|15|.|.|TRBV5-8
CASSPGQPYQETQYF
TGTGCCAGCAGCCCGGGACAACCGTACCAAGAGACCCAGTACTTC
>TRBJ1-4|15|TRBD1|.|TRBV2
CASSPTGGANEKLFF
TGTGCCAGCAGTCCGACAGGGGGCGCTAATGAAAAACTGTTTTTT
>TRBJ1-1|15|.|.|TRBV7-2
CASSPAEEWWTEAFF
TGTGCCAGCAGCCCGGCAGAGGAATGGTGGACTGAAGCTTTCTTT
>TRBJ2-3|16|.|few|TRBV6-5
CASSYYMSGDTDTQYF
TGTGCCAGCAGTTATTATATGTCCGGGGACACAGATACGCAGTATTTT
>TRBJ2-3|13|.|once|TRBV7-9
CASSLEGADTQYF
TGTGCCAGCAGCTTAGAGGGAGCGGATACGCAGTATTTT
>TRBJ1-5|16|TRBD1|.|TRBV30
CAWSLGQGILNQPQHF
TGTGCCTGGAGTTTGGGACAGGGGATCCTCAATCAGCCCCAGCATTTT
>TRBJ2-1|13|TRBD2|.|TRBV4-3
CASSQRGLVEQFF
TGCGCCAGCAGCCAACGGGGACTAGTCGAGCAGTTCTTC
>TRBJ1-3|14|.|.|TRBV11-2
CASSLQVSGNTIYF
TGTGCCAGCAGCCTACAGGTCTCTGGAAACACCATATATTTT
>TRBJ1-1|14|.|.|TRBV28
CASSLGLMNTEAFF
TGTGCCAGCAGTTTGGGGCTGATGAACACTGAAGCTTTCTTT
>TRBJ1-2|17|TRBD1|.|TRBV7-2
CASSTGQALKSNYGYTF
TGTGCCAGCAGTACGGGACAGGCCCTAAAGTCTAACTATGGCTACACCTTC
>TRBJ1-1|13|.|.|TRBV27
CASRDFIGTEAFF
TGTGCCAGCCGGGACTTCATAGGCACTGAAGCTTTCTTT
>TRBJ1-1|13|.|.|TRBV12-3/TRBV12-4
CASSKQVNTEAFF
TGTGCCAGCAGTAAACAGGTGAACACTGAAGCTTTCTTT
>TRBJ1-2|15|TRBD1|.|TRBV10-1
CASRGGQGVNYGYTF
TGCGCCAGCAGAGGAGGACAGGGCGTTAACTATGGCTACACCTTC
>TRBJ1-4|16|.|.|TRBV3-1/TRBV3-2
CASSLGGAGTNEKLFF
TGTGCCAGCAGCCTGGGAGGGGCGGGGACTAATGAAAAACTGTTTTTT
>TRBJ2-5|14|TRBD1|.|TRBV5-6
CASSKQGTQETQYF
TGTGCCAGCAGTAAACAGGGGACGCAAGAGACCCAGTACTTC
>TRBJ1-4|18|TRBD1|.|TRBV7-8
CASSLVIRGTTTNEKLFF
TGTGCCAGCAGCTTAGTCATCAGGGGGACCACAACTAATGAAAAACTGTTTTTT
>TRBJ2-6|18|.|.|TRBV5-6
CASSPMGTGSSGANVLTF
TGTGCCAGCAGCCCTATGGGTACGGGGAGCTCTGGGGCCAACGTCCTGACTTTC
>TRBJ2-5|17|TRBD2|.|TRBV28
CASSLYTGLAGRETQYF
TGTGCCAGCAGTTTATATACGGGACTAGCGGGTAGGGAGACCCAGTACTTC